Reported below is one T cell receptor (beta chain). Antigen unknown. TCRdb passed the 5' RACE reads through MiXCR, listing each CDR3 protein once. The table has 350,000 to 550,000 distinct CDR3 sequences, roughly a quarter seen once. The sample comes from a study of CD8 T cells in ankylosing spondylitis. Overall study results and limits: Ankylosing spondylitis blood appeared to carry a characteristic TCR beta motif of several highly homologous variants.

CDR3 length: 11 amino acids. The germline V and J ends were trimmed by 2 bases and 3 bases, with 2 bases remaining between them. Germline V gene data show CDR1 as SQVTM and CDR2 as ANQGSEA. The source of this sequence is a male donor with ankylosing spondylitis. Sequencing used blood, either unsorted or a sorted T cell fraction (not recorded which). The chain is built from TRBV29-1 and TRBJ1-3; the D is unclear. DNA of the CDR3: TGCAGCGTTGAAAATGGAAACACCATATATTTT. Its protein product is CSVENGNTIYF.